The rows below give T cell receptor beta chains drawn from one sample of a study of blood T cell repertoires in COVID-19. The protocol was immunoSEQ multiplex PCR, while the TCRdb copy is restricted to in-frame clones and leaves out a portion. The sample carries some 150,000 clones, 80% recorded once. Input material: peripheral blood. The receptor set was obtained from a man in his 60s with acute or convalescent COVID-19. Both conserved end residues are part of each CDR3.

13,TRBJ2-1,TRBV24-1,CATSDPDFYEQFF
14,TRBJ1-2,TRBV27,CASSLFQGNYGYTF
12,TRBJ2-3,TRBV9,CASTGNTDTQYF
15,TRBJ1-1,TRBV5-1,CASSLFQALNTEAFF
15,TRBJ2-7,TRBV25-1,CASSDSGTGGSEQYF
14,TRBJ2-3,TRBV7-9,CATMGTGGTDTQYF
15,TRBJ2-5,TRBV5-1,CASTLAYGSLETQYF
15,TRBJ2-1,TRBV7-2,CASSYPGGAGNEQFF
16,TRBJ2-3,TRBV5-1,CASSTAGTSSTDTQYF
14,TRBJ2-1,TRBV6-6,CASSSGLGYNEQFF
16,TRBJ2-6,TRBV7-9,CASSLRGTPGANVLTF
16,TRBJ2-7,TRBV5-1,CASSLGGTSGIYEQYF
19,TRBJ2-6,TRBV12-5,CASGLVRGTQSSGANVLTF